The clone carrying this T cell receptor beta chain occurred many times. No antigen is known for it. This record comes from a study of blood T cells in healthy people across ages. The study's findings and limits: A roughly linear age-dependent decrease characterized TCR beta diversity per million T cells.

The V gene lost 0 bases and the J gene lost 2 bases, with 14 bases spanning the gap. The CDR3 spans 15 residues. Germline assignment: CDR1 DFQATT and CDR2 SNEGSKA (reference sequence). For the second PCR, which ran for about 7 to 12 cycles, a sample-barcoded 5' primer and a J-beta primer mix were used. A single record per CDR3 protein comes from TCRdb applying MiXCR to the 5' RACE reads. The data show approximately 900,000 distinct CDR3 sequences, with 25% to 30% seen just once and 10% held by the top ten. This sample was shared with a second study, whose subject was T cells of mothers and their children. From that paper: In each mother, TCR beta CDR3 reads exceeded 8 million; in each child, they numbered approximately 3 million. Researchers report slightly higher, though non-significant, overlap in related mother-child pairs than in unrelated pairs.

The TCR sequence derives from a woman aged 40-49 years in good health. V and J are TRBV20-1 and TRBJ2-7; maybe TRBD2 (6 bases). The sequencing input was blood. The CDR3 reads CSAREGTGQPYEQYF. The DNA for the CDR3 is TGCAGTGCTAGAGAGGGGACTGGGCAGCCCTACGAGCAGTACTTC.